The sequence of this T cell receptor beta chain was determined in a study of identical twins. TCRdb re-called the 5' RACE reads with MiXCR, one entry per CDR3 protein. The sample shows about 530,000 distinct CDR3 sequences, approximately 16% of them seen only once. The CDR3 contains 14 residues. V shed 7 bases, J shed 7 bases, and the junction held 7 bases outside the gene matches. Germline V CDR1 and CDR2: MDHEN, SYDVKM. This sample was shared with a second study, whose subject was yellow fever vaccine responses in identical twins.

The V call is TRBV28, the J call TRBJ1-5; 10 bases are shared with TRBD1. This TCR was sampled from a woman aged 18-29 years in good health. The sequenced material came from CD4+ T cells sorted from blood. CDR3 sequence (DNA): TGTGCCAGCAAACCCGGACAGGGGGGCCAGCCCCAGCATTTT. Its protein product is CASKPGQGGQPQHF.